These 28 T cell receptor beta chains were sequenced from one sample in a study of shared clonotypes between healthy human individuals. The protocol was immunoSEQ multiplex PCR, while the TCRdb copy is restricted to in-frame clones and leaves out a portion. The sample has 600,000 or so clones, roughly 98% seen once. Naive-designated CD8 cells lacked CD45RO, were positively enriched for CCR7, and omitted terminally differentiated effector memory CD45RA+ cells. The sequenced sample consisted of naive CD8+ T cells sorted from blood. These receptors were taken from a man younger than 45 in good health.

The chain employs TRBV13 and TRBJ2-7; 9 bases are shared with TRBD2. The V and J ends lost 2 bases and 0 bases, in that order; junction bases with no gene match: 8. The CDR3 runs 17 residues. Germline V gives CDR1 PRHDT, CDR2 FYEKMQ (reference sequence). CDR3 amino acids: CASSLLLAGSHSYEQYF. The CDR3 nucleotides read TGTGCCAGCAGCTTACTTCTAGCGGGGTCGCACTCCTACGAGCAGTACTTC.

The V call is TRBV6-1, the J call TRBJ2-7; the match to TRBD2 covers 10 bases. The CDR3 contains 16 residues. CDR1 is MNHNS, CDR2 SASEGT, per germline. Trimming took 2 bases from V and 3 from J; bases not matched to a gene: 7. The CDR3 loop is CASSETPGLANYEQYF. CDR3 nucleotide sequence: TGTGCCAGCAGTGAAACTCCGGGACTAGCGAACTACGAGCAGTACTTC.

The chain couples TRBV19 to TRBJ1-5; the match to TRBD1 covers 7 bases. CDR1 is LNHDA, CDR2 SQIVND, per germline (reference sequence). V was pared by 6 bases and J by 2 bases, with 4 bases of the junction left unmatched. The CDR3 is made up of 14 amino acids. The CDR3 spells CASRIQGGNQPQHF. CDR3 nucleotides: TGTGCCAGTAGGATTCAGGGGGGCAATCAGCCCCAGCATTTT. Full variable domain (missing parts from reference TRBV19 and TRBJ1-5): DGGITQSPKYLFRKEGQNVTLSCEQNLNHDAMYWYRQDPGQGLRLIYYSQIVNDFQKGDIAEGYSVSREKKESFPLTVTSAQKNPTAFYLCASRIQGGNQPQHFGDGTRLSIL.

The chain has TRBV10-2 and TRBJ2-1; 7 nucleotides align to TRBD2. This CDR3 region has 14 residues. Per the germline V gene, CDR1 is WSHSY and CDR2 is SAAADI. The J segment lost 3 bases and the V segment lost 5 bases, leaving 4 bases of the junction unmatched. The CDR3 here is CASSIRTSYNEQFF. CDR3 DNA: TGCGCCAGCAGTATTCGGACTAGCTACAATGAGCAGTTCTTC.

This chain joins TRBV5-8 and TRBJ2-3; TRBD1 or TRBD2 may be the D gene (6 bases each). Germline-derived CDR1 and CDR2 are SGHTS and YDEGEE. This CDR3 region has 17 residues. V was clipped by 1 base and J by 0 bases, with 15 bases between them. CDR3 sequence (DNA): TGTGCCAGCAGCTTGTCGCACGGGGGCGATAGCACAGATACGCAGTATTTT. It codes for CASSLSHGGDSTDTQYF.

About this clone: The sample carries other DNA sequences with the same CDR3. The chain has TRBV28 and TRBJ1-4, with TRBD1 matching 8 bases. The CDR3 is 14 amino acids. Germline CDR1 reads MDHEN; CDR2 reads SYDVKM. V trimming: 5 bases; J trimming: 5 bases; junction bases outside the gene matches: 4. The CDR3 sequence is CASSRDRPNEKLFF. CDR3 bases: TGTGCCAGCAGTAGGGACAGGCCGAATGAAAAACTGTTTTTT.

The chain joins TRBV27 to TRBJ2-1, with D tentatively TRBD1 or TRBD2 (5 bases each). There are 14 residues in the CDR3. Germline CDR1 is MNHEY and CDR2 is SMNVEV (reference sequence). Trimming stripped 6 bases from V and 10 bases from J, with 19 bases between. The CDR3 sequence is CASSSPGRRFEQFF. The CDR3 DNA reads TGTGCCAGCAGCTCTCCGGGACGTCGGTTCGAGCAGTTCTTC.

The gene calls are TRBV27 and TRBJ2-3; no firm D call. Deletions cut 1 base from V and 2 bases from J, with 19 bases between. Germline CDR1 MNHEY, CDR2 SMNVEV (reference sequence). The CDR3 is 18 residues long. CDR3 in amino acids: CASSLLLSTGPATDTQYF. The CDR3 coding sequence is TGTGCCAGCAGTTTATTGCTTTCGACCGGTCCCGCCACAGATACGCAGTATTTT.

The chain links TRBV7-3 to TRBJ2-3; 16 bases agree with TRBD2. The junction had 8 bases not matched to a gene; V was cut back by 5 bases and J by 6 bases. The CDR3 consists of 17 residues. The germline CDR1 and CDR2 sequences are SGHTA and FQGTGA. This chain's CDR3 is CASSPSGLAGGRDTQYF. The CDR3 DNA is TGTGCCAGCAGCCCCTCGGGACTAGCGGGAGGGCGTGATACGCAGTATTTT.

V is TRBV7-8 and J is TRBJ1-5, with D uncertain. V was pared by 4 bases and J by 8 bases, with 15 bases between. The CDR3 sequence is 14 residues long. Germline CDR1 reads SGHVS; CDR2 reads FQNEAQ. As DNA, the CDR3 is TGTGCCAGCAGCTCGGGCCTTCCAGCGGAGCCCCAGCATTTT. Its protein is CASSSGLPAEPQHF.

The rearrangement links TRBV29-1 to TRBJ2-1; 9 positions match TRBD2. The CDR3 loop spans 14 amino acids. Trimming cost V 6 bases and J 4 bases; bases outside gene matches: 7. Germline V CDR1 and CDR2: SQVTM, ANQGSEA. The CDR3 here is CSVVAGVGYNEQFF. Here the CDR3 DNA reads TGCAGCGTCGTAGCGGGAGTCGGGTACAATGAGCAGTTCTTC.

The CDR3 DNA reads as TGCGCCAGCAGTTCCGCCCAGGGGGCCTACGAGCAGTACTTC. Its translation: CASSSAQGAYEQYF. The rearrangement joins TRBV5-1 to TRBJ2-7, with 7 bases that match TRBD1. Germline V gene sequence: CDR1 SGHRS, CDR2 YFSETQ. After removal of 5 bases from V and 2 bases from J, the junction contained 7 bases not matched to a gene. The CDR3 runs to 14 residues.

This chain's CDR3 is CSVDSGRLNEKLFF. The CDR3 DNA is TGCAGCGTTGATAGCGGCAGGCTGAATGAAAAACTGTTTTTT. The chain links TRBV29-1 to TRBJ1-4; no firm D call. V was trimmed by 3 bases and J by 5 bases, leaving 13 bases between them. This CDR3 has 14 residues. CDR1 is SQVTM, CDR2 ANQGSEA, per germline.

The chain combines TRBV7-2 with TRBJ2-3; 9 bases match TRBD2. The V gene's germline CDR1 is SGHTA and CDR2 FQGNSA. After removal of 5 bases from V and 2 bases from J, the junction contained 14 bases not matched to a gene. CDR3 length equals 18 residues. The DNA of the CDR3 is TGTGCCAGCAGCCTACTCGTCCCCAGCGGGAGGTTCACAGATACGCAGTATTTT. Its protein product is CASSLLVPSGRFTDTQYF.

V gene TRBV27 combines with J gene TRBJ2-2; TRBD2 aligns across 12 bases. This CDR3 has 18 amino acids. The germline V gene encodes CDR1 MNHEY and CDR2 SMNVEV (reference sequence). V dropped 3 bases and J dropped 8; count of bases not matched to a gene: 13. The chain's CDR3 is CASSLGLAGGAVPGELFF. CDR3 DNA sequence: TGTGCCAGCAGTTTGGGTCTAGCGGGAGGGGCTGTTCCGGGGGAGCTGTTTTTT.

The rearrangement uses TRBV7-9 and TRBJ2-1; 10 nucleotides match TRBD2. The CDR3 contains 16 residues. The germline V gene encodes CDR1 SEHNR and CDR2 FQNEAQ (reference sequence). After removal of 3 bases from V and 7 bases from J, the junction contained 9 bases not matched to a gene. CDR3: CASSLEPSGSRNEQFF. The CDR3 DNA is TGTGCCAGCAGCTTGGAACCTAGCGGGAGTCGGAATGAGCAGTTCTTC. Full variable domain (outside the CDR3, taken from reference TRBV7-9 and TRBJ2-1): DTGVSQNPRHKITKRGQNVTFRCDPISEHNRLYWYRQTLGQGPEFLTYFQNEAQLEKSRLLSDRFSAERPKGSFSTLEIQRTEQGDSAMYLCASSLEPSGSRNEQFFGPGTRLTVL.

The V and J genes are TRBV7-9 and TRBJ2-3; TRBD2 might be the D (5 bases). CDR3 length: 14 amino acids. Per the germline V gene, CDR1 is SEHNR and CDR2 is FQNEAQ (reference sequence). V lost 1 base, J lost 6 bases, and 11 bases lay in between. DNA of the CDR3: TGTGCCAGCAGCTTAGGAGCGGATGGGGATACGCAGTATTTT. Encoded protein: CASSLGADGDTQYF.

The count of this clone is one. The chain recombines TRBV5-6 with TRBJ2-1; 9 bases map to TRBD2. Germline V gene data show CDR1 as SGHDT and CDR2 as YYEEEE. This CDR3 comprises 16 residues. Germline trimming cut 3 bases from V and 6 bases from J; bases unmatched to any gene: 10. CDR3 amino acids: CASSSIAGALGNEQFF. The CDR3 DNA is TGTGCCAGCAGCTCTATAGCGGGAGCCCTTGGCAATGAGCAGTTCTTC.

The genes are TRBV12-5 and TRBJ2-3, with TRBD2 matching 9 bases. Germline CDR1 and CDR2: LGHNT and FRNRAP. With V trimmed by 1 base and J by 4 bases, 9 bases remained unmatched. The CDR3 contains 17 residues. DNA for the CDR3: TGTGCTAGTGGTTTGGGTGGCGGGAGGGCCCGCCCAGATACGCAGTATTTT. Protein sequence: CASGLGGGRARPDTQYF.

This chain uses TRBV6-1 with TRBJ2-1; no clear D gene. This CDR3 has 14 amino acids. The ends were cut back, 5 bases at V and 3 bases at J, with 11 bases in the middle. Germline V CDR1 and CDR2: MNHNS, SASEGT. The CDR3 loop is CASSPLQRYNEQFF. The CDR3 coding sequence is TGTGCCAGCAGTCCCCTACAGCGCTACAATGAGCAGTTCTTC.

The V and J genes are TRBV28 and TRBJ2-5; 8 bases align to TRBD1. Losses at the gene ends were 5 bases for V and 5 bases for J; bases not matched to a gene: 10. The germline V gene has CDR1 MDHEN and CDR2 SYDVKM. CDR3 length: 15 amino acids. CDR3 region: CASSPPGGGWETQYF. The CDR3 coding sequence is TGTGCCAGCAGTCCCCCAGGGGGCGGATGGGAGACCCAGTACTTC.

The chain joins TRBV15 to TRBJ1-2; possibly TRBD1 for D (6 bases). This CDR3 has 15 amino acids. Germline V gene data show CDR1 as LNHNV and CDR2 as YYDKDF (reference sequence). The germline V and J ends were trimmed by 9 bases and 8 bases, with 25 bases remaining between them. In DNA, the CDR3 is TGTGCCACTTCGTGGGCAGGGGCCTCTGTCTGGGGCTACACCTTC. Translated, it gives CATSWAGASVWGYTF. Looking up the rest from reference TRBV15 and TRBJ1-2 gives the full variable domain: DAMVIQNPRYQVTQFGKPVTLSCSQTLNHNVMYWYQQKSSQAPKLLFHYYDKDFNNEADTPDNFQSRRPNTSFCFLDIRSPGLGDTAMYLCATSWAGASVWGYTFGSGTRLTVV.

In this sample, this clone turned up once. The chain has TRBV19 and TRBJ2-7; D is uncertain. V shed 3 bases and J shed 0 bases, with 6 bases lying between them. CDR1 is LNHDA, CDR2 SQIVND, per germline (reference sequence). This CDR3 spans 13 amino acids. The CDR3 bases are TGTGCCAGTAGTATTAAAATCTCCTACGAGCAGTACTTC. This encodes CASSIKISYEQYF. The complete variable domain, with remaining parts taken from reference TRBV19 and TRBJ2-7, reads DGGITQSPKYLFRKEGQNVTLSCEQNLNHDAMYWYRQDPGQGLRLIYYSQIVNDFQKGDIAEGYSVSREKKESFPLTVTSAQKNPTAFYLCASSIKISYEQYFGPGTRLTVT.

V usage is TRBV27 and J usage is TRBJ1-2; maybe TRBD1 (5 bases). The CDR3 spans 15 residues. Looked up from germline, CDR1 is MNHEY and CDR2 is SMNVEV (reference sequence). V was clipped by 2 bases and J by 4 bases, with 14 bases between them. The chain's CDR3 is CASSLNQGSGYGYTF. For the CDR3, the DNA is TGTGCCAGCAGTTTAAACCAGGGCTCGGGCTATGGCTACACCTTC.

The chain carries TRBV6-1 and TRBJ2-1, with a possible D match to TRBD2 (5 bases). CDR1 and CDR2 (germline): MNHNS, SASEGT. The V end was cut by 2 bases, the J end by 4 bases, with 9 bases between. This CDR3 region has 14 residues. CDR3 nucleotides: TGTGCCAGCAGTGAACTAGCAGCGTACAATGAGCAGTTCTTC. It translates to CASSELAAYNEQFF.

The chain couples TRBV14 to TRBJ2-1; 15 positions match TRBD2. This CDR3 spans 19 amino acids. Germline loops: CDR1 SGHDN, CDR2 FVKESK. Germline trimming cut 6 bases from V and 4 bases from J; bases unmatched to any gene: 13. CDR3: CASSPGLAGGPSWYNEQFF. In DNA form, the CDR3 reads TGTGCCAGCAGTCCGGGACTAGCGGGAGGTCCTTCCTGGTACAATGAGCAGTTCTTC.

The genes are TRBV7-2 and TRBJ2-7; no reliable D call. The CDR3 length is 14 residues. V was shortened by 2 bases and J by 0 bases, with 8 bases between the two germline ends. Germline CDR1 reads SGHTA; CDR2 reads FQGNSA. The CDR3 nucleotides are TGTGCCAGCAGCTTATACCCTGGCTCCTACGAGCAGTACTTC. Translation: CASSLYPGSYEQYF.

Comments on this clone: Other nucleotide sequences in the sample specify the same CDR3. The gene calls are TRBV27 and TRBJ2-7, with 9 nucleotides matching TRBD1. J gave up 4 bases and V 6 bases, and 10 bases lay outside the gene matches. This CDR3 is built from 15 residues. Germline lookup yields CDR1 MNHEY and CDR2 SMNVEV (reference sequence). CDR3 nucleotide sequence: TGTGCCAGCAGCCTGACCGGGACAGGGTTTTACGAGCAGTACTTC. Amino acids: CASSLTGTGFYEQYF.